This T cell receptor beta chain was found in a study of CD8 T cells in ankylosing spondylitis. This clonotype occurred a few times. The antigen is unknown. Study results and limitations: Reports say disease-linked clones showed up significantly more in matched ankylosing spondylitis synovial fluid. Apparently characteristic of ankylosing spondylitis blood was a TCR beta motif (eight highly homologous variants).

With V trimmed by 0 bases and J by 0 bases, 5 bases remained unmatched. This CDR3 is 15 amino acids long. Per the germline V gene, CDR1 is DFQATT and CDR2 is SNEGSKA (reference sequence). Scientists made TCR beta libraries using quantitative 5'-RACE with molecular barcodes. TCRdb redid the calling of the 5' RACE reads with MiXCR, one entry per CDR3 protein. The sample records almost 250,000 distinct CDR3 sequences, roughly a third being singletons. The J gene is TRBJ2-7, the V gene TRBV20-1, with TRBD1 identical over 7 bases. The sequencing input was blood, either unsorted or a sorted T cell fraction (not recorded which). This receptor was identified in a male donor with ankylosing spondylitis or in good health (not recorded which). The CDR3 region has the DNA TGCAGTGCTAGAGATGGGACAGCGAGCTCCTACGAGCAGTACTTC. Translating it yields CSARDGTASSYEQYF.